This T cell receptor (beta chain) emerged from a study of shared clonotypes between healthy human individuals (dated by TCRdb to about 2020). As for the study more broadly: The cohort comprised a couple of women and three men aged 18 to 49 years. For each donor, CD4 naive and CD4 memory were each given three plates, CD8 naive was given two plates, and CD8 memory was given one plate. Blood TCR repertoires of roughly five healthy adults were deeply sequenced to estimate repertoire size and the extent of clonotype sharing between individuals. To increase sequencing depth and limit assay-specific biases, different laboratories used diverse techniques to prepare libraries and sequence TCR repertoires. Per donor, leukapheresis produced somewhere between about 0.8 and 9 billion PBMCs. What the study reported, not specific to this receptor: When a few donors were compared, the shared fraction of clonotypes was around 5.1% for naive CD4, approximately 3.5% for naive CD8, 2% to 2.5% for memory CD4, and 0.4% for memory CD8. Based on pairwise subsampling, the degree of clonotype sharing among donors was expected to be affected by sequencing depth. Because the study included a small number of donors, the genetic and exposure-history diversity represented was limited. Rarefaction of sorted-subset datasets indicated incomplete sequencing despite the large sequencing depth. Naive subsets generally had larger estimated clonotype richness than memory subsets. Sampling was limited to blood, and TCR repertoires in tissue likely differ from TCR repertoires in blood. Clonotypes shared by all four sorted-subset donors showed higher generation probabilities than non-shared clonotypes.

TCR CDR3 regions were amplified from genomic DNA by multiplex PCR using the deep immunoSEQ assay. Extracted genomic DNA from each cell subset was distributed evenly across all wells of several immunoSEQ 96-well plates, and each plate was treated as a replicate. Each replicate PCR for sorted subsets received roughly 0.2 ug genomic DNA, equal to about 30,000 T cell genomes. Purified libraries were measured with a Qubit 3.0 fluorometer, size-checked on a Bioanalyzer 2100, and measured again with the KAPA Library Quantification kit. Every immunoSEQ 96-well plate was sequenced on a separate single-read 150-cycle Illumina NextSeq 550 flow cell. The paper's processing steps were these. The immunoSEQ output contained only junctional sequences without quality scores, so filtering could not match that applied to full-length reads. Sequences were annotated with PyIR, a Python wrapper for IgBLAST v1.9, using IMGT germline references to assign V/J genes and CDR3. Any read was removed if the V/J assignment was weak (E-value above 1e-6), the CDR3 was missing, or the read contained stop codons, out-of-frame junctions, or ambiguous translated residues. V3J clonotypes were defined as sequences sharing the same inferred V gene, J gene, and CDR3 amino acid sequence. To compute the percentage overlap between repertoires, the number of shared unique clonotypes was divided by the size of the smaller repertoire. RTK rarefaction, the Chao1 estimator, and Recon v2.1 estimates of unobserved clonotypes were used to assess repertoire richness. Generation probabilities were computed with OLGA for all TCRbeta clonotypes obtained by the gDNA method from a few donors. TCRdb holds this immuneACCESS table with in-frame rearrangements only. Some clones are missing; in checked studies, unresolved V genes explain under half, and the rest has no known cause. V, J and clone size derive from that table, while D and trimming were established from the DNA sequence. Recorded for this sample are roughly 2,500,000 clones; 80% to 95% of them occurred a single time. The top ten constitute about 0.38% of the sample.

V loses 6 bases, J loses 2 bases, and the germline ends lie 16 bases apart. The germline V gene specifies SNHLY as CDR1 and FYNNEI as CDR2. Its CDR3 holds 15 amino acids, cysteine through phenylalanine. Of the read, only the CDR3 DNA is kept; its 45 bases are in frame from base 1. Donors were healthy HIV-negative adults with no recently reported acute infections or vaccinations. Every donor was a Caucasian adult residing in Nashville, Tennessee, USA. CD4+ T cells were enriched by magnetic negative selection; naive cells were then positively selected on CD45RA, and the negative fraction formed the memory subset. After blood collection by leukapheresis, PBMCs were isolated using Ficoll-Histopaque density gradient centrifugation and then cryopreserved in the vapor phase of liquid nitrogen. Analytical flow cytometry was used to check the purity and quantity of each magnetically sorted T cell population. Genomic DNA was isolated from each sorted fraction and quantified by UV absorbance on a Nanodrop 2000c.

As to this clone: Its antigen has not been determined. Base qualities are not provided; no much larger clone lies one nucleotide away.

Sequencing input: naive CD4+ T cells from PBMCs. What this sample's cell subset or site label stands for: CD45RA+ positively selected. The TCR comes from a man between 18 and 35 years old in good health. Some clones in this sample may be carry-over from other donors' samples. The chain is made from TRBV2 and TRBJ1-1, and possibly TRBD1, on 6 matching bases. The CDR3 has the sequence CASRGGRGFNTEAFF. The sequence in DNA is TGTGCCAGCAGAGGGGGGCGCGGGTTTAACACTGAAGCTTTCTTT.